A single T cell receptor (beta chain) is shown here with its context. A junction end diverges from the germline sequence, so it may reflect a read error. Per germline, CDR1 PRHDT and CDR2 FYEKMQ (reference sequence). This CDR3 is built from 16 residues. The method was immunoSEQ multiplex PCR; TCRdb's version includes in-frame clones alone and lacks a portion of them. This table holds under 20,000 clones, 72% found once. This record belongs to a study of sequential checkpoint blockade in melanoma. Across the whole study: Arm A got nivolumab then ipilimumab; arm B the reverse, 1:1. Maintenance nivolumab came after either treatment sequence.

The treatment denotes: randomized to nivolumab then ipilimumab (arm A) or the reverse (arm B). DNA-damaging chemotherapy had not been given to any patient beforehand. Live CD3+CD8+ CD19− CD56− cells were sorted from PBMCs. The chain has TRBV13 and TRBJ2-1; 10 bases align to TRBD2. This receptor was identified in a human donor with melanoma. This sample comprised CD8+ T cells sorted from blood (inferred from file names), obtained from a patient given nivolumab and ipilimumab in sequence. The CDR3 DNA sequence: TGTGCCAGCAACTTAACCGGACTAGCGGAAGGAGGTGAGCAGTTCTTC. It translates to CASNLTGLAEGGEQFF.